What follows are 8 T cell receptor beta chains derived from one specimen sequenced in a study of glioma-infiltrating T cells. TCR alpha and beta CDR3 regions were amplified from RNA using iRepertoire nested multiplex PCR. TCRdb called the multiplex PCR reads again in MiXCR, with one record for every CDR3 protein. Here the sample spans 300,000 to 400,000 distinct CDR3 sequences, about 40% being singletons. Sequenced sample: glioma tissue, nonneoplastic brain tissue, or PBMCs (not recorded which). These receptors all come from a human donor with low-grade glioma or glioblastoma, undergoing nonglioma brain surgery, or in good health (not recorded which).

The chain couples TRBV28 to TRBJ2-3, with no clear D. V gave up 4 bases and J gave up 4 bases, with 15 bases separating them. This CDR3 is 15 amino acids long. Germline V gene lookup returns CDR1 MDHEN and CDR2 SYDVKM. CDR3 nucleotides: TGTGCCAGCAGTTCCCAGACATCGTTCGCAGATACGCAGTATTTT. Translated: CASSSQTSFADTQYF.

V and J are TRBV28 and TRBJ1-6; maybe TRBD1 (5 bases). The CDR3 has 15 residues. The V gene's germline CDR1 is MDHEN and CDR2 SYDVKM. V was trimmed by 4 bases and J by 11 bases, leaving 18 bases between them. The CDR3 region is CASSSPRRGEPPLHF. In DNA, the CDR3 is TGTGCCAGCAGTTCCCCTCGGAGGGGAGAGCCACCCCTCCACTTT.

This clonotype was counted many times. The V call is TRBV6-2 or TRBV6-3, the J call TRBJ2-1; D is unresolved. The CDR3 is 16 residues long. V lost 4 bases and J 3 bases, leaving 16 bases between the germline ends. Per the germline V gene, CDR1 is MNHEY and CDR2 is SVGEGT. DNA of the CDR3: TGTGCCAGCAGTTCCCCCCGCTCATTGGGCTACAATGAGCAGTTCTTC. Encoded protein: CASSSPRSLGYNEQFF.

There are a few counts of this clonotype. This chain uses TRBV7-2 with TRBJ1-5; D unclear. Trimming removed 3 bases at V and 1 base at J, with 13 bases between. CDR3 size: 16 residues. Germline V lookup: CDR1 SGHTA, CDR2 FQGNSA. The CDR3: CASSLRPRGSNQPQHF. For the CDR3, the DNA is TGTGCCAGCAGCTTGAGACCTCGAGGAAGCAATCAGCCCCAGCATTTT.

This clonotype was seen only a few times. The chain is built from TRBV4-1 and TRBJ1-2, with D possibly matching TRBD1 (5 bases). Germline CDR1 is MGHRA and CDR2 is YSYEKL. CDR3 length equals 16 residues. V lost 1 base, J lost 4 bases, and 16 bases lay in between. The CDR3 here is CASSQVGQIGFYGYTF. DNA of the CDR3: TGCGCCAGCAGCCAAGTGGGGCAGATTGGTTTCTATGGCTACACCTTC.

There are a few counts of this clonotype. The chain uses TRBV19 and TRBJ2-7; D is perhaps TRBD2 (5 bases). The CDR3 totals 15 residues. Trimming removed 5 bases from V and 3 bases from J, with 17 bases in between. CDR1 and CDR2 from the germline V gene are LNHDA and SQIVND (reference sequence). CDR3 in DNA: TGTGCCAGTAGTGCAAGCCGGGATCCACTCTACGAGCAGTACTTC. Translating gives CASSASRDPLYEQYF.

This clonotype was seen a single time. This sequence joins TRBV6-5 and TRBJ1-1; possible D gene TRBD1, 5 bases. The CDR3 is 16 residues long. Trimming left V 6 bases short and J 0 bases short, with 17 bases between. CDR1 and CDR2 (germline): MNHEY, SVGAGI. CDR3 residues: CASSLMGPRMNTEAFF. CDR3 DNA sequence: TGTGCCAGCAGCTTAATGGGGCCCCGCATGAACACTGAAGCTTTCTTT.

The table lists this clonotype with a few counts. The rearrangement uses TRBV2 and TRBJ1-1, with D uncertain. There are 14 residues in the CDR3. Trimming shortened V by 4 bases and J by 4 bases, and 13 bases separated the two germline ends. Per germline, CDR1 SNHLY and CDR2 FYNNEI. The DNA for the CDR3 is TGTGCCAGCAGTGGTGGACGAGGTCGCACTGAAGCTTTCTTT. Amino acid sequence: CASSGGRGRTEAFF.